The entry below gives a single T cell receptor beta chain sequence along with its context. V lost 1 base and J 9 bases, leaving 20 bases between the germline ends. The CDR3 runs to 16 residues. Germline V gene lookup returns CDR1 SGHNT and CDR2 YYREEE (reference sequence). For every subset, genomic DNA was evenly distributed across several immunoSEQ plates. Data came from immunoSEQ multiplex PCR; TCRdb stores just in-frame clones and leaves some out. The sample lists some 2,000,000 clones, roughly 95% occurring once. The sample belongs to a study of shared clonotypes between healthy human individuals.

The sequence was collected from a man aged 18 to 30 in good health. The V and J genes are TRBV5-4 and TRBJ2-1, with D unresolved. The sample was naive CD4+ T cells sorted from blood. The subset is: CD45RA+ positively selected. The CDR3 region is CASSLSAYYSPGEQFF. The CDR3 coding sequence is TGTGCCAGCAGCTTGAGTGCCTATTATTCACCGGGTGAGCAGTTCTTC.